This T cell receptor beta chain was identified during a study of cytomegalovirus exposure and HLA in healthy donors. On this clone: Its antigen is undetermined.

Findings of the study overall: The tendency of first-cohort TCR clusters to co-occur in the roughly 120 validation repertoires was the finding of a later analysis.

The V gene's germline CDR1 is KGHSH and CDR2 LQKENI. This CDR3 contains 14 residues. The V and J ends lost 3 bases and 2 bases respectively, with 7 bases between them. This table comes from immunoSEQ multiplex PCR, and its TCRdb copy is limited to in-frame clones, with some not included. The sample consists of 70,000 or so clones, around 94% of them appearing once. Sequencing input: PBMCs. This sequence joins TRBV18 and TRBJ2-2, with a weak D call TRBD1 (5 bases). The receptor was derived from a woman aged 18-29 years in good health and CMV-seropositive. CDR3 region: CASSPGRNTGELFF. CDR3 in DNA: TGTGCCAGCTCACCGGGGCGAAACACCGGGGAGCTGTTTTTT.